Listed below are T cell receptor beta chains from one sample, sequenced in a study of OX40 agonist ivuxolimab in advanced cancers. Sequencing was performed with immunoSEQ multiplex PCR; in TCRdb, only in-frame clones are kept and a portion is missing. The table records 80,000 or so clones, about nine tenths of them present only once. The material was CD4+ or CD8+ T cells sorted from blood, obtained in a trial of the OX40 agonist ivuxolimab. The receptors come from an adult with an advanced solid tumor such as melanoma, head and neck, liver or kidney cancer. Both conserved end residues are part of each CDR3. D genes are given only for firm matches. Part of the rows lack a size; the others show once, few, many or a class for expanded clones.

V gene	clone size	J gene	D gene	CDR3 protein	CDR3 DNA
TRBV5-1	-	TRBJ1-4	-	CASSLNTRGVREKLFF	TGCGCCAGCAGCTTAAATACGAGGGGGGTTAGAGAAAAACTGTTTTTT
TRBV5-6	-	TRBJ1-5	-	CASSWGRNQPQHF	TGTGCCAGCAGCTGGGGACGGAATCAGCCCCAGCATTTT
TRBV11-2	once	TRBJ1-2	-	CASSLPGSRHGYTF	TGTGCCAGCAGCTTACCGGGAAGCAGGCATGGCTACACCTTC
TRBV2	-	TRBJ2-7	-	CASSESQLAEQYF	TGTGCCAGCAGTGAATCCCAATTGGCGGAGCAGTACTTC
TRBV2	-	TRBJ2-3	-	CASSSSGGTDTQYF	TGTGCCAGCAGTTCAAGCGGCGGCACAGATACGCAGTATTTT
TRBV7-6	once	TRBJ1-1	-	CASSPRSGEAFF	TGTGCCAGCAGCCCGAGGAGCGGGGAAGCTTTCTTT
TRBV5-6	-	TRBJ2-1	TRBD2	CASSLAGGGYNEQFF	TGTGCCAGCAGCTTGGCGGGCGGGGGTTACAATGAGCAGTTCTTC
TRBV5-8	-	TRBJ1-5	-	CASSPTGRPQHF	TGTGCCAGCAGTCCCACCGGGCGGCCCCAGCATTTT
TRBV9	-	TRBJ2-5	TRBD2	CASSDRTSRGPETQYF	TGTGCCAGCAGCGACCGGACTAGCAGGGGCCCAGAGACCCAGTACTTC
TRBV5-1	once	TRBJ2-3	-	CASRGQAVPQDTQYF	TGCGCCAGCAGGGGGCAGGCAGTTCCCCAAGATACGCAGTATTTT
TRBV29-1	-	TRBJ2-7	-	CSVGQSYEQYF	TGCAGCGTTGGGCAGTCCTACGAGCAGTACTTC
TRBV7-8	-	TRBJ2-3	-	CASSPSGGRGTDTQYF	TGTGCCAGCAGCCCTTCGGGGGGCAGGGGAACAGATACGCAGTATTTT
TRBV7-9	-	TRBJ2-3	-	CASSLATAGTDTQYF	TGTGCCAGCAGCTTAGCCACAGCGGGCACAGATACGCAGTATTTT
TRBV10-2	-	TRBJ1-1	-	CASSESTGRNTEAFF	TGCGCCAGCAGTGAGTCTACAGGGCGCAACACTGAAGCTTTCTTT
TRBV5-1	-	TRBJ2-7	-	CASSLAWDLIYEQYF	TGCGCCAGCAGCTTAGCCTGGGACCTCATCTACGAGCAGTACTTC
TRBV9	-	TRBJ2-3	-	CASSVGGANEGDTQYF	TGTGCCAGCAGCGTAGGCGGGGCGAACGAGGGAGATACGCAGTATTTT
TRBV6-6	-	TRBJ2-7	-	CASSLNGQGGYEQYF	TGTGCCAGCAGTTTGAATGGACAGGGAGGGTACGAGCAGTACTTC
TRBV19	-	TRBJ2-2	TRBD1	CASRAGTVNTGELFF	TGTGCCAGCCGCGCCGGGACAGTGAACACCGGGGAGCTGTTTTTT
TRBV5-1	once	TRBJ2-7	TRBD1	CASSSGTASYEQYF	TGCGCCAGCAGCTCCGGGACAGCATCCTACGAGCAGTACTTC
TRBV27	-	TRBJ1-2	TRBD1	CASSLLGQGYGYTF	TGTGCCAGCAGTTTATTGGGACAGGGGTATGGCTACACCTTC
TRBV27	-	TRBJ1-2	TRBD1	CASSLGGQGSGLDGYTF	TGTGCCAGCAGTTTAGGGGGACAGGGGTCGGGACTAGATGGCTACACCTTC
TRBV20-1	few	TRBJ1-1	-	CSASTRDLAFF	TGCAGTGCTTCTACACGGGATTTAGCTTTCTTT
TRBV7-9	-	TRBJ2-5	TRBD2	CASSLGLADQETQYF	TGTGCCAGCAGCTTAGGTCTAGCGGACCAAGAGACCCAGTACTTC
TRBV19	-	TRBJ2-3	TRBD2	CATGGSGTDTQYF	TGTGCCACCGGGGGTAGCGGGACAGATACGCAGTATTTT
TRBV29-1	once	TRBJ2-5	-	CSAIPGAHQETQYF	TGCAGCGCCATACCAGGGGCCCACCAAGAGACCCAGTACTTC
TRBV7-6	-	TRBJ1-6	-	CASSRAGLSGSPLHF	TGTGCCAGCAGCAGAGCAGGGTTGTCGGGATCACCCCTCCACTTT
TRBV4-1	-	TRBJ2-5	-	CASSQAYGETQYF	TGCGCCAGCAGCCAAGCCTATGGGGAGACCCAGTACTTC
TRBV19	-	TRBJ1-6	-	CASTARNSPLHF	TGTGCCAGTACTGCAAGGAATTCACCCCTCCACTTT
TRBV7-2	-	TRBJ1-4	TRBD1	CASSLAQGAGEKLFF	TGTGCCAGCAGCTTAGCGCAGGGGGCGGGTGAAAAACTGTTTTTT
TRBV11-3	-	TRBJ2-2	TRBD2	CASSPVAGGNTGELFF	TGTGCCAGCAGCCCGGTAGCGGGAGGGAACACCGGGGAGCTGTTTTTT
TRBV4-1	-	TRBJ2-3	TRBD2	CASSQGLAALTDTQYF	TGCGCCAGCAGCCAGGGACTAGCGGCCCTCACAGATACGCAGTATTTT
TRBV5-4	-	TRBJ2-3	-	CASSLDVQDTQYF	TGTGCCAGCAGTCTCGATGTGCAAGATACGCAGTATTTT
TRBV19	once	TRBJ2-1	TRBD1	CASNPGQVTSRRFF	TGTGCCAGTAATCCGGGACAGGTTACCTCTAGGCGGTTCTTC
TRBV5-1	once	TRBJ2-1	TRBD2	CASSQGLAGLNEQFF	TGCGCCAGCAGCCAGGGACTAGCGGGTCTAAATGAGCAGTTCTTC
TRBV5-8	-	TRBJ1-4	-	CASSLGQKLFF	TGTGCCAGCAGCTTGGGACAAAAACTGTTTTTT
TRBV12-2	-	TRBJ2-2	-	CASRSQLATYTNTGELFF	TGTGCAAGTCGCTCCCAACTAGCAACCTACACGAACACCGGGGAGCTGTTTTTT
TRBV7-3	once	TRBJ2-3	TRBD2	CASSIAGGALNTQYF	TGTGCCAGCAGCATAGCGGGAGGGGCGCTGAATACGCAGTATTTT
TRBV18	-	TRBJ2-2	-	CASSLGNTGELFF	TGTGCCAGCTCACTCGGAAACACCGGGGAGCTGTTTTTT
TRBV28	-	TRBJ1-1	-	CASSFLLTVNTEAFF	TGTGCCAGCAGTTTCCTCCTGACAGTCAACACTGAAGCTTTCTTT
TRBV30	-	TRBJ1-1	-	CAWSAGGAGVTEAFF	TGTGCCTGGAGTGCCGGGGGGGCAGGGGTCACTGAAGCTTTCTTT
TRBV28	-	TRBJ1-6	-	CASSLGRGPSYNSPLHF	TGTGCCAGCAGTTTGGGACGGGGGCCCTCCTATAATTCACCCCTCCACTTT
TRBV11-2	-	TRBJ1-1	-	CASSIKPNTEAFF	TGTGCCAGCAGCATAAAACCGAACACTGAAGCTTTCTTT
TRBV5-6	-	TRBJ2-1	-	CASSWRVAEQFF	TGTGCCAGCAGCTGGAGGGTCGCTGAGCAGTTCTTC
TRBV9	-	TRBJ1-2	-	CASSVTPANYGYTF	TGTGCCAGCAGCGTAACCCCAGCTAACTATGGCTACACCTTC
TRBV2	few	TRBJ1-5	-	CASGRVFQPQHF	TGTGCCAGTGGGAGGGTTTTCCAGCCCCAGCATTTT
TRBV6-5	-	TRBJ1-1	TRBD1	CASSPGQGGTEAFF	TGTGCCAGCAGTCCAGGACAGGGAGGGACTGAAGCTTTCTTT
TRBV6-5	-	TRBJ1-2	TRBD1	CASTTGGLGYTF	TGTGCCAGCACCACAGGGGGTCTTGGCTACACCTTC
TRBV13	-	TRBJ2-7	-	CASSLGRRPYEQYF	TGTGCCAGCAGCTTAGGTCGTCGCCCCTACGAGCAGTACTTC
TRBV30	-	TRBJ1-2	-	CAWSSQGLYGYTF	TGTGCCTGGAGCTCCCAGGGCCTATATGGCTACACCTTC
TRBV5-8	-	TRBJ2-2	-	CASSLLGGTGELFF	TGTGCCAGCAGCCTCCTCGGGGGCACCGGGGAGCTGTTTTTT
TRBV30	few	TRBJ1-1	TRBD1	CAAAGQWNTEAFF	TGTGCCGCCGCGGGACAGTGGAACACTGAAGCTTTCTTT
TRBV29-1	-	TRBJ2-7	-	CSVEVSGAYEQYF	TGCAGCGTTGAAGTTTCCGGAGCCTACGAGCAGTACTTC
TRBV19	-	TRBJ1-1	-	CASSPRTHSNTEAFF	TGTGCCAGTAGTCCCAGGACGCACTCTAACACTGAAGCTTTCTTT
TRBV5-4	-	TRBJ1-1	-	CASSLGDPRHTEAFF	TGTGCCAGCAGCTTGGGGGACCCGAGGCACACTGAAGCTTTCTTT
TRBV2	-	TRBJ2-1	-	CASSGDQRQQFF	TGTGCCAGCAGTGGAGATCAAAGGCAACAGTTCTTC
TRBV19	-	TRBJ1-2	-	CASRLGTADGYTF	TGTGCCAGTAGACTCGGCACAGCGGATGGCTACACCTTC